The 30 T cell receptor beta chains presented below share a single source sample, sequenced in a study of cytomegalovirus exposure and HLA in healthy donors. Generated by immunoSEQ multiplex PCR, the TCRdb table keeps only in-frame clones and is missing some. This sample carries about 300,000 clones, approximately 87% of them seen once, and the ten largest clones take approximately 0.88%. The sample was PBMCs. The receptors were sampled from a woman between 18 and 29 years old in good health and CMV-seronegative.

The J gene is TRBJ2-4, the V gene TRBV5-3; possible D gene TRBD1, 6 bases. TRBV5-3 is reported as an ORF; its role is uncertain. This CDR3 comprises 17 residues. The V gene lost 0 bases and the J gene lost 5 bases, with 18 bases spanning the gap. The CDR3 protein is CARSLGRSGDVENIQYF. For the CDR3, the DNA is TGTGCCAGAAGCTTGGGTAGATCAGGGGATGTGGAAAACATTCAGTACTTC.

The genes are TRBV4-3 and TRBJ1-4, with 7 bases identical to TRBD1. Per the germline V gene, CDR1 is LGHNA and CDR2 is YSLEER. Trimming took 0 bases from V and 4 from J; bases not matched to a gene: 5. The CDR3 runs 16 residues. The CDR3 nucleotides read TGCGCCAGCAGCCAAGATAGGGCAGGGGGTAATGAAAAACTGTTTTTT. Translating it yields CASSQDRAGGNEKLFF.

The chain employs TRBV27 and TRBJ2-5, with D possibly TRBD2 on 6 matching bases. Germline CDR1 reads MNHEY; CDR2 reads SMNVEV (reference sequence). Trimming cost V 3 bases and J 4 bases, with 9 bases left between them. The CDR3 is made up of 13 amino acids. The CDR3: CASSLRGLETQYF. The DNA for the CDR3 is TGTGCCAGCAGTTTGCGGGGACTAGAGACCCAGTACTTC.

The gene calls are TRBV27 and TRBJ1-2; D is unresolved. Germline V CDR1 and CDR2: MNHEY, SMNVEV (reference sequence). Trimming removed 4 bases from V and 2 bases from J, with 14 bases in between. The CDR3 runs 15 residues. The CDR3 loop reads CASSSAGGSNYGYTF. The CDR3 DNA sequence: TGTGCCAGCAGTTCTGCAGGTGGATCGAACTATGGCTACACCTTC.

The sample holds many counts of this clone. V and J are TRBV13 and TRBJ2-3; D gene unclear. The CDR3 runs to 11 residues. Trimming left V 0 bases short and J 11 bases short, with 6 bases between. The germline V gene has CDR1 PRHDT and CDR2 FYEKMQ (reference sequence). In nucleotides, the CDR3 is TGTGCCAGCAGCTTAGGAGCGAGGCAGTATTTT. Amino acid sequence: CASSLGARQYF.

This rearrangement joins TRBV19 to TRBJ1-1; D call uncertain. The V end lost 5 bases, the J end lost 4 bases, and 14 bases lay between the germline ends. The V gene's germline CDR1 is LNHDA and CDR2 SQIVND (reference sequence). This CDR3 spans 14 amino acids. Here the CDR3 reads CASSPLSEATEAFF. CDR3 DNA sequence: TGTGCCAGTAGTCCTCTATCTGAGGCCACTGAAGCTTTCTTT.

CDR3 sequence (DNA): TGTGCCAGCAGCCAGGGGACAGGGAGGGTCAATGGCTACACCTTC. It codes for CASSQGTGRVNGYTF. The V call is TRBV6-5, the J call TRBJ1-2; 9 bases fit TRBD1. Germline V gene lookup returns CDR1 MNHEY and CDR2 SVGAGI. The trim removed 6 bases at V and 6 bases at J, leaving 11 bases unmatched. The CDR3 length is 15 residues.

The chain joins TRBV28 to TRBJ2-7; 10 bases line up with TRBD1. V dropped 7 bases and J dropped 4; count of bases not matched to a gene: 19. The CDR3 contains 18 residues. From germline, CDR1 is MDHEN and CDR2 SYDVKM. As DNA, the CDR3 is TGTGCCAGCATGCTCGGCTGGGACTTGGGACAGGGGATATACGAGCAGTACTTC. Protein: CASMLGWDLGQGIYEQYF.

This clone appeared a single time. The chain uses TRBV6-5 and TRBJ2-7, with TRBD1 as a possible D gene (6 bases). The CDR3 is 15 residues long. CDR1 MNHEY and CDR2 SVGAGI come from the germline V gene. V lost 2 bases, J lost 0 bases, and 11 bases lay in between. The DNA for the CDR3 is TGTGCCAGCAGTTACGGGGGCACCACCTCCTACGAGCAGTACTTC. Amino acid sequence: CASSYGGTTSYEQYF.

The chain employs TRBV30 and TRBJ1-5, with 9 bases matching TRBD1. The ends lost 2 bases at V and 6 bases at J; junction bases unmatched: 8. In germline, CDR1 is GTSNPN, CDR2 SVGIG (reference sequence). This CDR3 contains 15 residues. The chain's CDR3 is CAWSPGQGVFQPQHF. The CDR3 bases are TGTGCCTGGAGTCCGGGACAGGGAGTTTTTCAGCCCCAGCATTTT.

In its sample, this clone was seen once. The chain joins TRBV27 to TRBJ2-3, with TRBD2 as a possible D gene (5 bases). Per germline, CDR1 MNHEY and CDR2 SMNVEV (reference sequence). This CDR3 contains 13 residues. V gave up 9 bases and J gave up 2 bases, with 12 bases separating them. CDR3 sequence reads: CASRAGDTDTQYF. The CDR3 DNA sequence: TGTGCCAGTAGGGCGGGCGACACAGATACGCAGTATTTT.

This chain connects TRBV5-6 to TRBJ2-7, with TRBD2 identical over 7 bases. The CDR3 has 13 amino acids. V gave up 2 bases and J gave up 3 bases; unmatched junction bases: 2. Germline V CDR1 and CDR2: SGHDT, YYEEEE. CDR3 residues: CASSFGGGYEQYF. The CDR3, as DNA: TGTGCCAGCAGCTTTGGGGGGGGCTACGAGCAGTACTTC.

The chain couples TRBV6-6 to TRBJ1-2; 9 positions agree with TRBD1. In germline, CDR1 is MNHNY, CDR2 SVGAGI (reference sequence). The CDR3 has 14 amino acids. V was pared by 6 bases and J by 2 bases, with 4 bases of the junction left unmatched. The CDR3 DNA reads as TGTGCCAGCAGCACCGGACAGGGGAACTATGGCTACACCTTC. This sequence encodes CASSTGQGNYGYTF.

As concerns this clone: Distinct nucleotide sequences in the sample also encode this CDR3. The V call is TRBV5-4, the J call TRBJ2-7; possibly TRBD2 for D (5 bases). Looked up from germline, CDR1 is SGHNT and CDR2 is YYREEE (reference sequence). This CDR3 has 13 residues. With 2 bases removed from V and 0 bases from J, the gap between germline ends came to 6 bases. CDR3 sequence (DNA): TGTGCCAGCAGCTTCCGGGGCTCCTACGAGCAGTACTTC. Translating it yields CASSFRGSYEQYF. Drawing the rest from reference TRBV5-4 and TRBJ2-7, the complete variable domain is ETGVTQSPTHLIKTRGQQVTLRCSSQSGHNTVSWYQQALGQGPQFIFQYYREEENGRGNFPPRFSGLQFPNYSSELNVNALELDDSALYLCASSFRGSYEQYFGPGTRLTVT.

The V gene is TRBV2, the J gene TRBJ2-1, with TRBD1 matching 10 bases. Germline lookup yields CDR1 SNHLY and CDR2 FYNNEI. The CDR3 length is 15 residues. With 4 bases clipped from V and 4 bases from J, the junction kept 4 bases outside the gene matches. The CDR3 loop reads CASSGGQGNYNEQFF. As DNA, the CDR3 is TGTGCCAGCAGTGGGGGACAGGGGAATTACAATGAGCAGTTCTTC. Based on the CDR3 plus reference TRBV2 and TRBJ2-1, the full variable domain is EPEVTQTPSHQVTQMGQEVILRCVPISNHLYFYWYRQILGQKVEFLVSFYNNEISEKSEIFDDQFSVERPDGSNFTLKIRSTKLEDSAMYFCASSGGQGNYNEQFFGPGTRLTVL.

The rearrangement uses TRBV7-2 and TRBJ2-2; 9 positions agree with TRBD2. The junction had 8 bases not matched to a gene; V was cut back by 3 bases and J by 6 bases. Germline V CDR1 and CDR2: SGHTA, FQGNSA. This CDR3 region has 16 residues. This CDR3 is CASSFYWASGAGELFF. The CDR3, as DNA: TGTGCCAGCAGCTTTTATTGGGCTAGCGGGGCCGGGGAGCTGTTTTTT.

This clone came up once. This rearrangement joins TRBV5-4 to TRBJ2-2; maybe TRBD2 (5 bases). Trimming pared 2 bases from V and 0 bases from J, leaving 5 bases between. This CDR3 has 14 amino acids. The germline V gene has CDR1 SGHNT and CDR2 YYREEE (reference sequence). The CDR3 DNA sequence: TGTGCCAGCAGCTTCGGGACGAACACCGGGGAGCTGTTTTTT. Translation gives CASSFGTNTGELFF.

This chain connects TRBV19 to TRBJ1-1; weak D call: TRBD1 (5 bases). Germline V gene lookup returns CDR1 LNHDA and CDR2 SQIVND (reference sequence). The CDR3 has 15 residues. V shed 4 bases and J shed 2 bases, with 14 bases lying between them. The CDR3 DNA reads TGTGCCAGTAGTACGAAATACAGGAGAAACACTGAAGCTTTCTTT. It encodes CASSTKYRRNTEAFF.

J is TRBJ1-5 and V is TRBV15; D is possibly TRBD1 (6 bases). Germline-derived CDR1 and CDR2 are LNHNV and YYDKDF (reference sequence). Trimming stripped 1 base from V and 5 bases from J, with 9 bases between. The CDR3 totals 14 residues. The CDR3 loop is CATSRVQGDQPQHF. CDR3 in DNA: TGTGCCACCAGCAGAGTACAGGGCGATCAGCCCCAGCATTTT.

V is TRBV28 and J is TRBJ2-7, with 14 nucleotides matching TRBD2. With 6 bases clipped from V and 5 bases from J, the junction kept 9 bases outside the gene matches. Germline V CDR1 and CDR2: MDHEN, SYDVKM. The CDR3 length is 16 residues. The CDR3 DNA sequence: TGTGCCAGCAGGGGGAGACTAGCGGGAGGGCCGCACGAGCAGTACTTC. It specifies CASRGRLAGGPHEQYF.

The rearrangement links TRBV2 to TRBJ2-1, with no clear D. The CDR3 consists of 11 residues. The germline CDR1 and CDR2 sequences are SNHLY and FYNNEI. V was clipped by 5 bases and J by 6 bases, with 5 bases between them. DNA for the CDR3: TGTGCCAGCAGTCCCAGCAATGAGCAGTTCTTC. Encoded protein: CASSPSNEQFF.

The chain is built from TRBV27 and TRBJ1-1, with 9 bases matching TRBD1. The CDR3 covers 15 residues. CDR1 is MNHEY and CDR2 is SMNVEV in the germline V gene (reference sequence). Losses at the gene ends were 4 bases for V and 1 base for J; bases not matched to a gene: 4. The CDR3 sequence is CASSWTGAPNTEAFF. CDR3 nucleotides: TGTGCCAGCAGTTGGACAGGGGCCCCGAACACTGAAGCTTTCTTT.

The rearrangement joins TRBV28 to TRBJ2-7, with 7 bases identical to TRBD2. The CDR3 is 15 residues long. The V gene end was trimmed by 7 bases and the J gene end by 0 bases; junction bases not matched to a gene: 9. Germline V gene lookup returns CDR1 MDHEN and CDR2 SYDVKM. DNA for the CDR3: TGTGCCAGCATGCGGGCGGGAGCCATCTCCTACGAGCAGTACTTC. Translated, it gives CASMRAGAISYEQYF.

This chain uses TRBV5-1 with TRBJ1-1; TRBD1 aligns across 8 bases. With V trimmed by 2 bases and J by 0 bases, 3 bases remained unmatched. Germline-derived CDR1 and CDR2 are SGHRS and YFSETQ. CDR3 size: 15 residues. CDR3 nucleotide sequence: TGCGCCAGCAGCTTATCGGACAGGGTGAACACTGAAGCTTTCTTT. This gives the protein CASSLSDRVNTEAFF.

The rearrangement joins TRBV5-4 to TRBJ2-1; 8 positions match TRBD2. Trimming removed 2 bases from V and 9 bases from J; junction bases left unmatched: 10. Looked up from germline, CDR1 is SGHNT and CDR2 is YYREEE (reference sequence). The CDR3 length is 15 residues. DNA for the CDR3: TGTGCCAGCAGCTTAACTGTCGGGAGGGCCCTTGAGCAGTTCTTC. It specifies CASSLTVGRALEQFF.

This clone was counted a single time. The gene calls are TRBV5-4 and TRBJ2-3; unclear D gene. Germline V gives CDR1 SGHNT, CDR2 YYREEE (reference sequence). V was trimmed by 9 bases and J by 4 bases, leaving 12 bases between them. CDR3 length: 12 residues. CDR3 sequence reads: CAMAAYPDTQYF. As DNA, the CDR3 is TGTGCCATGGCGGCTTATCCAGATACGCAGTATTTT.

This rearrangement joins TRBV27 to TRBJ1-1; D is undetermined. CDR3 length equals 14 residues. The germline V and J ends were trimmed by 5 bases and 3 bases, with 13 bases remaining between them. Looked up from germline, CDR1 is MNHEY and CDR2 is SMNVEV (reference sequence). The CDR3, as DNA: TGTGCCAGCAGTCTTCGGACTGGTCACACTGAAGCTTTCTTT. Translation gives CASSLRTGHTEAFF.

The chain carries TRBV19 and TRBJ1-1; possible D gene TRBD1, 5 bases. Between the trimmed V and J ends, which lost 2 bases and 9 bases, there was a span of 7 bases. The CDR3 is 11 amino acids. CDR1 LNHDA and CDR2 SQIVND come from the germline V gene (reference sequence). The CDR3 here is CASSISGKAFF. In DNA, the CDR3 is TGTGCCAGTAGTATATCAGGGAAAGCTTTCTTT.

V usage is TRBV6-4 and J usage is TRBJ2-2; TRBD2 matches at 8 bases. Germline values: CDR1 MRHNA, CDR2 SNTAGT. The CDR3 is 14 residues long. The V gene end was trimmed by 4 bases and the J gene end by 3 bases; junction bases not matched to a gene: 1. Here the CDR3 reads CASSATSDTGELFF. Written as DNA, the CDR3 is TGTGCCAGCAGTGCGACTAGCGACACCGGGGAGCTGTTTTTT.

V usage is TRBV27 and J usage is TRBJ2-7; 7 positions match TRBD2. The CDR3 is made up of 15 amino acids. Germline assignment: CDR1 MNHEY and CDR2 SMNVEV (reference sequence). J gave up 5 bases and V 6 bases, and 13 bases lay outside the gene matches. DNA of the CDR3: TGTGCCAGCAGCCTCCGTTGGGGAGGGTCGGACGAGCAGTACTTC. Amino acid sequence: CASSLRWGGSDEQYF.